This T cell receptor beta chain was found in a study of regulatory T cells in long-lasting Graves disease. Study outcomes and limitations: Persistent disease was associated with favored TRBV28 usage and with favored use of TRBJ1-2 and TRBJ2-5. TCR diversity was lower in persistent Graves' patients than in newly diagnosed ones.

Time point in this sample: newly diagnosed GD, antithyroid drugs for less than 3 months. Scientists built the TCR library using RNA that was extracted from PBMCs. Patients came from an endocrinology department in Xi'an, China. There are many counts of this clonotype. Antigen specificity is unknown. The germline CDR1 and CDR2 sequences are SQVTM and ANQGSEA. The V and J ends lost 0 bases and 2 bases, in that order; junction bases with no gene match: 4. The CDR3 covers 16 residues. To make TCR beta libraries, researchers used iRepertoire HTBI primers and Arm-PCR of CDR3 regions. In TCRdb, the multiplex PCR reads were re-called with MiXCR into one record per CDR3 protein. The sample yields roughly 610,000 distinct CDR3 sequences, 16% seen once. These data also formed part of another study, on T cells in Graves' hyperthyroidism and ophthalmopathy.

The sequence derives from a woman in her twenties or thirties with Graves disease. The specimen was peripheral blood mononuclear cells (PBMCs), collected at new diagnosis, from a patient treated with antithyroid drugs. The chain joins TRBV29-1 to TRBJ2-3, with 11 nucleotides matching TRBD2. CDR3 amino acids: CSVEDPGLAVTDTQYF. The CDR3, as DNA: TGCAGCGTTGAAGATCCGGGACTAGCGGTCACAGATACGCAGTATTTT.